This is a list of T cell receptor beta chains from one sample in a study of T cell changes during pregnancy in multiple sclerosis. Profiled with immunoSEQ multiplex PCR; TCRdb holds only in-frame clones, not every one. Of 70,000 to 95,000 clones in the sample, about 90% were seen once. The input for sequencing was CD4+ T cells from peripheral blood mononuclear cells, taken in the second trimester of pregnancy. Source of these receptors: a female donor with multiple sclerosis, enrolled in a pregnancy study. CDR3s include the opening cysteine and the closing phenylalanine or tryptophan. The D gene is left open where the match is weak. Expanded clones are given a class, and other clones once, few, many or no size at all.

j_call,d_call,clone_size,v_call,cdr3_nt,cdr3_aa
TRBJ2-3,TRBD1,.,TRBV7-9,TGTGCCAGCAGCCAGGGACAGGGCACAGATACGCAGTATTTT,CASSQGQGTDTQYF
TRBJ1-6,TRBD1,.,TRBV7-8,TGTGCCAGCAGCCCCTCGGGACAGGGCTTTTATTCACCCCTCCACTTT,CASSPSGQGFYSPLHF
TRBJ2-4,TRBD2,.,TRBV2,TGTGCCAGCAGTGAAGAACTAGCGGATCGGGGCATTCAGTACTTC,CASSEELADRGIQYF
TRBJ1-1,.,.,TRBV10-3,TGTGCCATCAGTGTAGAGGGGAGGACTGAAGCTTTCTTT,CAISVEGRTEAFF
TRBJ1-2,TRBD1,.,TRBV28,TGTGCCAGCAGTTTAGGACAGGTCGGATATGGCTACACCTTC,CASSLGQVGYGYTF
TRBJ1-2,.,.,TRBV5-6,TGTGCCAGCAGCTTGAACGGACTCTATGGCTACACCTTC,CASSLNGLYGYTF
TRBJ2-7,TRBD1,.,TRBV5-4,TGTGCCAGCAGCTACCAAGCTGGACAGGCACACGAGCAGTACTTC,CASSYQAGQAHEQYF
TRBJ1-5,.,.,TRBV4-1,TGCGCCAGCAGCCGATACTCCGGGGGTCAGCCCCAGCATTTT,CASSRYSGGQPQHF
TRBJ1-1,.,.,TRBV2,TGTGCCAGCCGATACAGGGCAAACACTGAAGCTTTCTTT,CASRYRANTEAFF
TRBJ1-2,.,once,TRBV19,TGTGCCAGTAGTATCGAGACACGGAATGGCTACACCTTC,CASSIETRNGYTF
TRBJ2-1,.,few,TRBV19,TGTGCCTCCCTGGCTTGGAATGAGCAGTTCTTC,CASLAWNEQFF
TRBJ1-5,TRBD1,.,TRBV28,TGTGCCAGCAGTTCCCTCGACAGGGGATCCTATCAGCCCCAGCATTTT,CASSSLDRGSYQPQHF
TRBJ2-5,TRBD2,.,TRBV18,TGTGCCAGCTCACCGCTTCCCAGCGGGGGAATCCAAGAGACCCAGTACTTC,CASSPLPSGGIQETQYF
TRBJ1-3,TRBD1,.,TRBV25-1,TGTGCCAGCAGCTCCGGGACAGGGGTTGGAAACACCATATATTTT,CASSSGTGVGNTIYF
TRBJ2-7,TRBD1,.,TRBV18,TGTGCCAGCTCACCAAACCCGACAGGGGGCCACGAGCAGTACTTC,CASSPNPTGGHEQYF
TRBJ2-7,.,.,TRBV7-6,TGTGCCAGCAGCTTCGGACAAAACACCTACGAGCAGTACTTC,CASSFGQNTYEQYF
TRBJ1-4,.,.,TRBV19,TGTGCCAGTACCCTCATTGGGGGCGGCGAAAAACTGTTTTTT,CASTLIGGGEKLFF
TRBJ2-3,TRBD2,.,TRBV7-2,TGTGCCAGCAGCTCGAGACTAGCGGGCAGCACAGATACGCAGTATTTT,CASSSRLAGSTDTQYF
TRBJ2-3,.,.,TRBV7-9,TGTGCCAGCAGCTCCCCCAGGGAATACTTCGATACGCAGTATTTT,CASSSPREYFDTQYF
TRBJ2-5,.,.,TRBV18,TGTGCCAGCTCACCATTACCCAGCCAAGAGACCCAGTACTTC,CASSPLPSQETQYF
TRBJ1-1,.,.,TRBV21-1,TGTGCCAGCAGCAAAGGGGACAGGGTTAGCACTGAAGCTTTCTTT,CASSKGDRVSTEAFF
TRBJ1-2,.,.,TRBV7-9,TGTGCCAGCAGCTTGACCGGCGGGACGGACTTTGGCTACACCTTC,CASSLTGGTDFGYTF
TRBJ1-2,.,.,TRBV14,TGTGCCAGCAGCCGAAGGACAGATCTTCCCTATGGCTACACCTTC,CASSRRTDLPYGYTF
TRBJ2-7,.,once,TRBV29-1,TGCAGCGTTGAATCGGGCTACGAGCAGTACTTC,CSVESGYEQYF
TRBJ2-5,TRBD1,.,TRBV13,TGTGCCAGCAGCAGGCCTTGGGACAGGGGGCGCCAAGAGACCCAGTACTTC,CASSRPWDRGRQETQYF
TRBJ1-2,.,once,TRBV18,TGTGCCAGCTCACCACCGGACAGTTACTATGGCTACACCTTC,CASSPPDSYYGYTF
TRBJ1-2,TRBD1,.,TRBV29-1,TGCAGCGTTAAGACAGGGCTCAGCTATGGCTACACCTTC,CSVKTGLSYGYTF
TRBJ2-5,.,.,TRBV9,.,CASSSSFDRYQETQYF
TRBJ2-7,.,.,TRBV7-3,TGTGCCAGCAGCTCTAACCCGACCAGGGATTCCTACGAGCAGTACTTC,CASSSNPTRDSYEQYF
TRBJ2-5,TRBD2,.,TRBV9,TGTGCCAGCAGCGGCGATCATCCGGGACTAGCGGGCCAAGAGACCCAGTACTTC,CASSGDHPGLAGQETQYF
TRBJ2-1,TRBD1,.,TRBV30,TGTGCCTGGATTAGGGACAGGGATTCCTACAATGAGCAGTTCTTC,CAWIRDRDSYNEQFF
TRBJ2-5,.,.,TRBV2,TGTGCCAGCAGTCGTAACAGGGATAGTGAGACCCAGTACTTC,CASSRNRDSETQYF
TRBJ2-1,TRBD2,.,TRBV28,TGTGCCAGCAGTCCCCAGGGTCGCGGGAGGGCCTATGAGCAGTTCTTC,CASSPQGRGRAYEQFF
TRBJ1-2,.,.,TRBV7-6,TGTGCCAGCAGCTTAGCCCCGACAGGTCCCTATGGCTACACCTTC,CASSLAPTGPYGYTF
TRBJ1-1,.,once,TRBV6-5,TGTGCCAGCAGTTACTATGTCAGATCGGGGACTGAAGCTTTCTTT,CASSYYVRSGTEAFF
TRBJ1-4,.,.,TRBV10-3,TGTGCCATCAGTGAGGGGACACAAGCGAATGAAAAACTGTTTTTT,CAISEGTQANEKLFF
TRBJ2-3,TRBD1,.,TRBV6-5,TGTGCCAGCAGTTTTTACAGGGGGGATACGCAGTATTTT,CASSFYRGDTQYF
TRBJ2-1,TRBD1,.,TRBV7-9,TGTGCCAGCAGCTTAGCGGCCCCAGGACAGGGTAAGGGCAATGAGCAGTTCTTC,CASSLAAPGQGKGNEQFF
TRBJ2-2,.,.,TRBV27,TGTGCCAGCAGTTTAGGGCGGGTCGGGGAGCTGTTTTTT,CASSLGRVGELFF
TRBJ2-7,TRBD1,few,TRBV7-8,TGTGCCAGCAGCCCCCGGGACAGTTCCTACGAGCAGTACTTC,CASSPRDSSYEQYF
TRBJ2-5,.,.,TRBV20-1,TGCAGTGCTAGATTTGTGGAGATCCAGTACTTC,CSARFVEIQYF
TRBJ1-1,.,.,TRBV7-2,TGTGCCAGCAGCCAAAGGGGTATGAACACTGAAGCTTTCTTT,CASSQRGMNTEAFF
TRBJ2-7,.,once,TRBV30,TGTGCCTGGAGTATGGGGAGGGGGGGTTATTACGAGCAGTACTTC,CAWSMGRGGYYEQYF
TRBJ2-4,.,.,TRBV18,TGTGCCAGCTCACCCCCCAACAGGGCCAAAAACATTCAGTACTTC,CASSPPNRAKNIQYF
TRBJ2-2,TRBD2,.,TRBV29-1,TGCAGCGTCCAACTAGCGGGGGAGTACACCGGGGAGCTGTTTTTT,CSVQLAGEYTGELFF
TRBJ1-2,.,.,TRBV6-4,TGTGCCAGCAAGAAGGACACAGCCTCATATGGCTACACCTTC,CASKKDTASYGYTF
TRBJ2-2,.,.,TRBV11-2,TGTGCCAGCAGTCAAGGAGGGGCTGCGAACACCGGGGAGCTGTTTTTT,CASSQGGAANTGELFF
TRBJ2-3,TRBD1,.,TRBV6-4,TGTGCCAGCAGCCGGACAGGGGGCCGGGCAGATACGCAGTATTTT,CASSRTGGRADTQYF
TRBJ1-2,TRBD1,.,TRBV30,TGTGCCTGTTCGACAGGGGAGGACTATGGCTACACCTTC,CACSTGEDYGYTF
TRBJ1-3,.,.,TRBV9,TGTGCCAGCAGCGCGGGAGGGGTGTCTGGAAACACCATATATTTT,CASSAGGVSGNTIYF
TRBJ2-7,TRBD1,.,TRBV5-1,TGCGCCAGCAGTCCCGGGACAGGGGAAGGTGAGCAGTACTTC,CASSPGTGEGEQYF
TRBJ1-4,.,once,TRBV6-1,TGTGCCAGCAGTGAAGCGCGGTGGAGGGGAGATGAAAAACTGTTTTTT,CASSEARWRGDEKLFF
TRBJ2-7,.,.,TRBV7-9,TGTGCCAGCAGCCGCGCCGGGACTTACTACGAGCAGTACTTC,CASSRAGTYYEQYF
TRBJ1-2,.,medium-sized,TRBV7-9,TGTGCCAGCACCAAATCGGGGGAAGACCATGGCTACACCTTC,CASTKSGEDHGYTF
TRBJ2-7,TRBD1,few,TRBV10-2,TGCGCCAGCAGTGGTTTGGACAGGGGTATCTACGAGCAGTACTTC,CASSGLDRGIYEQYF
TRBJ2-5,.,.,TRBV19,TGTGCCAGTAGTCCTACCCCGGACAGCACCCGAGAGACCCAGTACTTC,CASSPTPDSTRETQYF
TRBJ2-2,.,.,TRBV2,TGTGCCAGCAGAGAGGACAGTAACACCGGGGAGCTGTTTTTT,CASREDSNTGELFF
TRBJ2-1,.,.,TRBV28,TGTGCCAGCCGGGGAAATGAGCAGTTCTTC,CASRGNEQFF
TRBJ1-2,TRBD1,.,TRBV4-1,TGCGCCAGCAGCCAAGTGGGGACAGGGTTAGACTATGGCTACACCTTC,CASSQVGTGLDYGYTF